This TCR beta chain was recovered during a study of cytomegalovirus exposure and HLA in healthy donors (dated by TCRdb to about 2017). For context, the study as a whole: An earlier analysis of approximately 590 of the donors reported 250 to 300 Gb of sequence data and around 110 million unique TCR beta sequences from roughly 180 million T cells. Roughly 300 gigabases of sequencing data and approximately 91 million unique TCR sequences made up an early release that covered around 640 HLA-typed donors. The genetic ancestry cluster associated with self-reported Caucasian donors included 80% to 90% of the roughly 400 genotyped donors. The aim of the study was to test whether cataloging public T cell receptors could identify signatures of past pathogen exposure. Using immunosequencing, the study profiled T cell repertoires from 550 to 750 subjects and related those repertoires to cytomegalovirus serostatus. In addition to the first cohort of 666 subjects, a separate validation cohort of some 120 different subjects was used. To predict cytomegalovirus infection status, the study brought together high-throughput TCR immunosequencing, statistical association of individual TCRs with disease status, and machine learning. To study patterns of TCR occurrence, a later analysis re-analyzed previously published TCR beta repertoires from 666 donors and added high-resolution HLA genotyping. Rather than using new phenotypic data, the later analysis identified candidate immune exposures from TCR beta sequences and from how often those sequences occurred across donors. To decide whether each TCR beta V gene segment behaved as functional or pseudogenic, an earlier analysis of fewer than 750 of the donors relied on high-throughput TCR beta sequencing. Donor age, sex, ethnicity and CMV serostatus were compiled alongside the repertoire data. Genome-wide SNP genotypes for about three fifths of the roughly 670 donors were used in a later genetic analysis, which treated that subset as a discovery cohort. All discovery cohort repertoires had been generated using a single sequencing platform. HLA typing included class I and class II loci at four-digit resolution. The number of donors typed differed by locus, with roughly 620-630 for A, B, C, DRB1 and DQB1, roughly 520 for DQA1, 600 to 610 for DPA1, and around 450 for DPB1. Because of strong linkage in the cohort, a few DR-DQ haplotypes were treated as single units for association and clustering. On average, roughly 200,000 unique TCR beta nucleotide sequences were sequenced per donor among about 400 genotyped donors of the cohort, with roughly a sixth of those sequences being non-productive. The full study reports these points: Compared with equally common non-associated chains, HLA-associated TCR beta chains in a later analysis were more clonally expanded and had lower generation probabilities. Some IMGT-functional V segments, including TRBV6-2 and TRBV6-3, could not be told apart with the 87-base-pair reads, so those segments were excluded. In a later analysis, most CMV-associated TCR beta chains were found to appear HLA-restricted, with HLA associations seemingly driven largely by CMV exposure. According to a later analysis, parvovirus B19, influenza, CMV and Epstein-Barr virus appeared linked to several top co-occurrence clusters. The authors suggested that the approach could potentially be extended to other disease states and immunological phenotypes. Across donors, most TCR sequences were observed very rarely, whereas some public TCRs were present in many individuals. Assigning TCR associations to individual alleles was difficult when HLA alleles, especially DR and DQ, strongly co-occurred. According to a later analysis, TCR association rates differed among HLA loci, with DRB1 alleles showing the most associated TCRs and HLA-C alleles showing the fewest. At a false discovery rate of 0.05, a later analysis linked around 15,000 TCR beta sequences to specific HLA alleles. The classifier was reported to diagnose cytomegalovirus status with high specificity and sensitivity in both the original and validation cohorts. The sequencing pipeline was judged likely to have produced a cluster of highly shared sequence variants as a technical artifact. An association between a missense DCLRE1C variant and V-gene and J-gene trimming of TCR beta chains was found in a later genetic analysis and replicated in an independent cohort. Three of the identified cytomegalovirus-associated TCR beta chains were confirmed in vitro to be specific for cytomegalovirus antigens. Linkage disequilibrium might explain the correlated functional status among segregating V segments, but an unknown experimental factor could not be ruled out. Presence/absence analyses assumed roughly uniform sequencing depth across donors, an assumption that may not hold. Broadly in line with IMGT annotations, most TCR beta V segments showed up in productive rearrangements about 90% or about 30% of the time in an earlier analysis of 587 of the donors. Because HLA typing was missing for some donors at each locus, association tests included only the typed subset. This cohort had only TCR beta chains sequenced, and the lack of alpha or paired-chain data limited which features could be detected. The study gave a list of 150 to 200 TCR beta chains associated with cytomegalovirus. Compared with the roughly 700-donor mean, donors in an Asian-associated ancestry cluster had fewer N-insertions in productive TCRs, according to a later genetic analysis. A further reported finding was that TCR beta sequences accurately predicted the HLA-A and HLA-B alleles for most subjects in the first cohort. Because counts were too low, about 15 rarely observed V segments, including chromosome 9 orphons, were left out of the earlier analysis of some 640 of the donors. CMV serostatus was the only immune exposure information available for the cohort.

In total, approximately 610 healthy bone marrow donors made up the cohort. All cohort members were sampled while nominally healthy, although unrecorded immune exposures were likely present. The donor was CMV seropositive and belonged to the group of 250 to 300 seropositive cohort members. A peripheral blood sample was collected from each donor, and TCR beta sequencing was performed on peripheral blood mononuclear cells. Genomic DNA extraction from the blood cell samples was performed with the Qiagen DNeasy Blood Extraction Kit. Library preparation used the immunoSEQ multiplex PCR assay. For the multiplex PCR, a mixture combining 60 forward primers for TCR Vbeta segments and 13 reverse primers for TCR Jbeta segments was used. The CDR3 region of rearranged TCR beta genes was amplified from genomic DNA by a multiplex PCR assay. On the Illumina HiSeq System, the amplified TCR beta libraries were sequenced as 87-base-pair reads. The authors' pipeline ran thus. Across the 670 or so repertoires, a later analysis counted 80 million or so unique TCR beta chains, about 10 million of which were shared by at least two donors. Raw reads were error-corrected and collapsed into unique sequences with a nearest-neighbor algorithm that merged closely related sequences to remove PCR and sequencing errors. Alignment of CDR3 sequences to IMGT reference sequences was used to assign V, D and J gene segments. For a sequence to be retained, a match of at least six nucleotides to both a V gene segment and a J gene segment was required. A rearrangement was called productive if the CDR3 had no stop codons and remained in frame with V and J, and every other rearrangement was called non-productive. Following IMGT convention, CDR3 was defined as the stretch from the second conserved V-encoded cysteine up to the conserved J-encoded phenylalanine. In an earlier analysis of 500 to 650 of the donors, sequences lacking an unambiguous match to a single V gene segment were excluded. An earlier analysis of 550 to 650 of the donors classified V segments as functional when productive rearrangements were above 56.7% and as segregating when the standard deviation between donors was above 5%. To diagnose cytomegalovirus status from the catalog of TCR beta chain sequences, a statistical classification framework was built. In a later analysis, V and J genes were assigned by comparing TCR nucleotide sequences against IMGT/GENE-DB human TR gene sequences. A later analysis assigned CDR3 sequences and most-parsimonious VDJ recombination scenarios with the TCRdist pipeline. In a later analysis, each TCR beta chain was defined by its CDR3 amino acid sequence together with its V-gene family, and reads lacking a unique V-gene family were excluded. To address suspected cross-contamination and a sequencing artifact, a later analysis removed roughly 580 highly shared, low-generation-probability nucleotide sequences. In a later analysis, a clonal expansion index was calculated for each public chain from normalized within-repertoire ranks of inferred template counts. Generation probabilities in a later analysis came from a VDJ recombination model fitted to out-of-frame rearrangements, and those results were checked against IGoR. In a later analysis, TCR-TCR, TCR-HLA and TCR-CMV co-occurrence was scored with hypergeometric tests, and a repertoire-size bias correction was applied to TCR pairs. In a later analysis, false discovery rates were estimated by permuting HLA or CMV assignments 20 times. In a later analysis, co-occurring TCRs were grouped using DBSCAN, and TCRdist sequence similarity was added for clustering within HLA-allele-positive subsets. Repertoires with fewer than 30,000 or more than 120,000 public chains were left out of co-occurrence clustering, as were five repertoires with anomalous nucleotide sharing. TCRdb stores this immuneACCESS table with in-frame sequences only. Part of the clones is absent; in the studies checked, under half of the shortfall reflects unresolved V genes, and no reason is known for the rest. Clone size and the V and J calls come from that table; the DNA yielded D and trimming. This sample comprises more than 150,000 clones, around 80% of them detected only once. 1% of the sample comes from the top ten.

Taken from cysteine to phenylalanine, the CDR3 has 15 residues. Left in the record is the CDR3 DNA by itself, 45 bases read in frame from the first base. In the germline V gene, CDR1 corresponds to LGHNA and CDR2 to YNFKEQ. V and J are truncated by 4 bases and 6 bases respectively, leaving an intervening sequence of 16 bases. Concerning this clone itself: What this receptor recognizes is not known. Base qualities were left out, and no much larger clone turns up one base away.

This chain is built from TRBV4-2 and TRBJ2-1; TRBD1 might be the D gene, on 6 matching bases. The source material was PBMCs. The source is a woman in her 50s in good health and CMV-seropositive. The bases are TGTGCCAGCAGCCCCCAGACGACAGGCTTCAATGAGCAGTTCTTC. The encoded protein is CASSPQTTGFNEQFF.